This is a list of T cell receptor beta chains from one sample in a study of shared clonotypes between healthy human individuals. Generated by immunoSEQ multiplex PCR, the TCRdb table keeps only in-frame clones and is missing some. Altogether some 660,000 clones are present, 60% to 75% being singletons, with the ten largest covering around 1.8%. Sequenced material: memory CD4+ T cells sorted from blood. All receptors derive from a woman aged 25-40 years in good health. Each CDR3 is given with its conserved first and last residue. Clone size is shown for a subset of rows, as once, few, many or a class of expanded clone.

j_call,v_call,clone_size,cdr3_aa
TRBJ2-4,TRBV27,few,CASSPSAGNIQYF
TRBJ2-7,TRBV28,NA,CASSAWDASYEQYF
TRBJ1-2,TRBV4-1,NA,CASSQGPGTVDGYTF
TRBJ1-1,TRBV15,NA,CATSGGLRTEAFF
TRBJ2-1,TRBV7-9,NA,CASSLGTAGEQFF
TRBJ1-1,TRBV19,NA,CASISDFGTSEAFF
TRBJ1-2,TRBV28,NA,CASSLGGVSNYGYTF
TRBJ2-7,TRBV27,few,CASSFRADNYEQYF
TRBJ2-2,TRBV4-2,NA,CASSQEAANTGELFF
TRBJ2-2,TRBV5-6,few,CASSLYSSNTGELFF
TRBJ2-7,TRBV5-1,NA,CASSAGTGGFEQYF
TRBJ2-7,TRBV7-2,NA,CASSLRQFGLADSYEQYF
TRBJ2-5,TRBV7-9,NA,CASKGQSAGGKRETQYF
TRBJ2-1,TRBV9,NA,CASSVDLAQSYNEQFF
TRBJ2-1,TRBV7-2,NA,CASSKTSGRRNEQFF
TRBJ2-3,TRBV10-3,NA,CAISEGTDTQYF
TRBJ1-4,TRBV2,NA,CASSGQRTNEKLFF
TRBJ2-5,TRBV5-6,NA,CASSLASGRYQETQYF
TRBJ1-5,TRBV10-3,NA,CAISAETNQPQHF
TRBJ2-3,TRBV20-1,NA,CSAPPSDTQYF
TRBJ2-3,TRBV10-3,NA,CAISEASRTDTQYF
TRBJ1-4,TRBV4-1,NA,CASSQGRGRGLEREKLFF
TRBJ1-5,TRBV5-1,NA,CASSQGHPNQPQHF
TRBJ1-5,TRBV28,few,CASSQGVHSNQPQHF
TRBJ1-4,TRBV7-9,NA,CASSHPGWEGEKLFF
TRBJ1-4,TRBV28,NA,CASSFALGREGASGNEKLFF
TRBJ1-1,TRBV5-1,NA,CASSLVPSGNTEAFF
TRBJ1-1,TRBV11-2,NA,CASSPPRGLNTEAFF
TRBJ2-1,TRBV5-1,few,CASSLGGESSNEQFF
TRBJ2-7,TRBV9,NA,CASSVGDRTYEQYF
TRBJ2-1,TRBV7-9,once,CASRSGTSGRYNEQFF
TRBJ2-1,TRBV7-9,NA,CASSLGSQGRDEQFF
TRBJ1-5,TRBV7-9,NA,CASSLGWNQPQHF
TRBJ2-2,TRBV5-1,NA,CASSLGGGPTGELFF
TRBJ2-3,TRBV6-6,NA,CASSHLGRIDTQYF
TRBJ2-5,TRBV25-1,NA,CASSESLRESSETQYF